The 16 T cell receptor beta chains below come from one sample, sequenced in a study of blood T cell repertoires in COVID-19 (dated by TCRdb to the early 2020s). Library prep was done by the immunoSEQ multiplex PCR assay. In TCRdb, the immuneACCESS table is reduced to in-frame sequences with V and J assigned. These tables do not hold every clone; where another copy was compared, an unresolved V gene accounts for under half, and the others remain unexplained. This sample is represented by 100,000 to 150,000 clones; 65% to 90% of them were singletons. Over 20% of the sample comes from the top ten. Sequenced: peripheral blood. Every receptor here comes from a woman older than 75 with acute or convalescent COVID-19.

The V call is TRBV18, the J call TRBJ2-7; D is unclear. V lost 3 bases and J lost 0, with 6 bases in between. The CDR3 is 13 amino acids. Per germline, CDR1 KGHSH and CDR2 LQKENI. The DNA of the CDR3 is TGTGCCAGCTCACCTCCGAGCTCCTACGAGCAGTACGTC. Translating it yields CASSPPSSYEQYV.

A single count supports this clone. CDR3: CASSTGQGNIGGYTF. The CDR3 region has the DNA TGTGCCAGCAGCACCGGACAGGGAAACATCGGTGGCTACACCTTC. The V gene is TRBV7-8, the J gene TRBJ1-2, with 8 bases fitting TRBD1. CDR3 size: 15 residues. The V segment lost 5 bases and the J segment 7 bases; nucleotides outside the gene matches: 12. Germline V gene data show CDR1 as SGHVS and CDR2 as FQNEAQ.

In nucleotides, the CDR3 is TGTGCCAGCAGCTTAGCCATTGCTAGCGGGGGGGCGACTGGGGCCAACGTCCTGACTTTC. This codes for CASSLAIASGGATGANVLTF. The genes are TRBV7-6 and TRBJ2-6; 12 nucleotides agree with TRBD2. Germline values: CDR1 SGHVS, CDR2 FNYEAQ. This CDR3 contains 20 residues. V lost 0 bases to trimming and J lost 2 bases; unmatched junction nucleotides: 8.

The genes are TRBV27 and TRBJ2-5; perhaps TRBD2 as D (5 bases). Per germline, CDR1 MNHEY and CDR2 SMNVEV (reference sequence). CDR3 size: 13 residues. The germline V and J ends were trimmed by 5 bases and 5 bases, with 12 bases remaining between them. CDR3 protein: CASSQTRAETQYF. CDR3 bases: TGTGCCAGCAGTCAAACTAGAGCTGAGACCCAGTACTTC.

The CDR3 region is CATSFPRRTNEKLFF. The CDR3 DNA reads TGTGCCACCAGCTTTCCTCGTAGAACTAATGAAAAACTGTTTTTT. The chain combines TRBV15 with TRBJ1-4; D is undetermined. Germline CDR1 and CDR2: LNHNV and YYDKDF (reference sequence). Trimming stripped 5 bases from V and 1 base from J, with 11 bases between. CDR3 length: 15 residues.

V and J are TRBV27 and TRBJ1-1, with D perhaps TRBD1 (5 bases). The CDR3 runs to 13 residues. Trimming shortened V by 0 bases and J by 4 bases, and 6 bases separated the two germline ends. Germline CDR1 reads MNHEY; CDR2 reads SMNVEV (reference sequence). The CDR3 DNA follows: TGTGCCAGCAGTTTATCGGGGGGCACTGAAGCTTTCTTT. This translates into CASSLSGGTEAFF.

V and J are TRBV23-1 and TRBJ1-1; D gene ambiguous. TRBV23-1 is treated as an ORF (open reading frame) with a function not yet certain. The CDR3 contains 12 residues. Trimming pared 8 bases from V and 4 bases from J, leaving 11 bases between. The CDR3 nucleotides are TGCGCCAGCTTTCACGGGATCACTGAAGCTTTCTTT. It yields the protein CASFHGITEAFF.

The V and J genes are TRBV6-5 and TRBJ1-5; D is possibly TRBD1 (6 bases). There are 13 residues in the CDR3. V gave up 8 bases and J gave up 5 bases, with 13 bases separating them. Germline-derived CDR1 and CDR2 are MNHEY and SVGAGI. DNA for the CDR3: TGTGCCAGCGTGTCTACAGGGTATCAGCCCCAGCATTTT. The encoded protein is CASVSTGYQPQHF.

This rearrangement joins TRBV6-1 to TRBJ2-2, with 7 bases matching TRBD1. The ends lost 3 bases at V and 5 bases at J; junction bases unmatched: 6. Germline lookup yields CDR1 MNHNS and CDR2 SASEGT. The CDR3 loop spans 15 amino acids. The CDR3: CASSDRQGWTGELFF. The DNA for the CDR3 is TGTGCCAGCAGTGATCGACAGGGTTGGACCGGGGAGCTGTTTTTT.

This chain links TRBV2 with TRBJ1-5, with no clear D. V dropped 6 bases and J dropped 3 bases, with 9 bases sitting between them. The CDR3 is made up of 13 amino acids. CDR1 SNHLY and CDR2 FYNNEI come from the germline V gene. The CDR3 region has the DNA TGTGCCAGCAGAGCGGGTTACAATCAGCCCCAGCATTTT. Encoded protein: CASRAGYNQPQHF. Complete variable domain (other parts from reference TRBV2 and TRBJ1-5): EPEVTQTPSHQVTQMGQEVILRCVPISNHLYFYWYRQILGQKVEFLVSFYNNEISEKSEIFDDQFSVERPDGSNFTLKIRSTKLEDSAMYFCASRAGYNQPQHFGDGTRLSIL.

The chain combines TRBV4-2 with TRBJ2-1, with D tentatively TRBD2 (6 bases). The CDR3 consists of 16 residues. V was shortened by 4 bases and J by 8 bases, with 21 bases between the two germline ends. Per the germline V gene, CDR1 is LGHNA and CDR2 is YNFKEQ. This CDR3 is CASSRFRGEYDHEQFF. The CDR3 DNA sequence: TGTGCCAGCAGCCGCTTTCGCGGGGAGTACGACCATGAGCAGTTCTTC.

This chain links TRBV4-1 with TRBJ1-1; 7 bases line up with TRBD1. V shed 2 bases, J shed 1 base, and the junction held 4 bases outside the gene matches. Germline V lookup: CDR1 MGHRA, CDR2 YSYEKL. The CDR3 runs 15 residues. Here the CDR3 DNA reads TGCGCCAGCAGCCAACGTGGGGACAGGAACACTGAAGCTTTCTTT. This gives the protein CASSQRGDRNTEAFF.

Here the CDR3 reads CASSLGTGGLEQYF. The CDR3 DNA sequence: TGTGCCAGCAGCTTAGGGACAGGGGGCCTCGAGCAGTACTTC. V is TRBV7-9 and J is TRBJ2-7; 11 bases match TRBD1. V lost 1 base to trimming and J lost 6 bases; unmatched junction nucleotides: 2. The CDR3 length is 14 residues. Germline CDR1 is SEHNR and CDR2 is FQNEAQ (reference sequence).

CDR3 loop: CASSARGGNYGYTF. DNA of the CDR3: TGTGCCAGCTCTGCGAGAGGTGGCAACTATGGCTACACCTTC. V usage is TRBV18 and J usage is TRBJ1-2, with D hard to call. Trimming cost V 6 bases and J 2 bases, with 13 bases left between them. There are 14 residues in the CDR3. The germline gives CDR1 KGHSH, CDR2 LQKENI.

The rearrangement links TRBV18 to TRBJ1-1, with 7 bases that match TRBD1. V was clipped by 2 bases and J by 0 bases; unmatched bases: 3. Germline values: CDR1 KGHSH, CDR2 LQKENI. There are 15 residues in the CDR3. This CDR3 reads CASSPTDRVNTEAFF. The CDR3 DNA reads as TGTGCCAGCTCACCAACCGACAGGGTGAACACTGAAGCTTTCTTT. Full variable domain (remainder filled in from reference TRBV18 and TRBJ1-1): NAGVMQNPRHLVRRRGQEARLRCSPMKGHSHVYWYRQLPEEGLKFMVYLQKENIIDESGMPKERFSAEFPKEGPSILRIQQVVRGDSAAYFCASSPTDRVNTEAFFGQGTRLTVV.

The V call is TRBV4-3, the J call TRBJ1-1; D remains unclear. The CDR3 extends over 13 amino acids. The germline gives CDR1 LGHNA, CDR2 YSLEER. The V end lost 3 bases, the J end lost 5 bases, and 10 bases lay between the germline ends. The CDR3 sequence is CASSQGVVTEAFF. The CDR3 region has the DNA TGCGCCAGCAGCCAGGGAGTCGTAACTGAAGCTTTCTTT.